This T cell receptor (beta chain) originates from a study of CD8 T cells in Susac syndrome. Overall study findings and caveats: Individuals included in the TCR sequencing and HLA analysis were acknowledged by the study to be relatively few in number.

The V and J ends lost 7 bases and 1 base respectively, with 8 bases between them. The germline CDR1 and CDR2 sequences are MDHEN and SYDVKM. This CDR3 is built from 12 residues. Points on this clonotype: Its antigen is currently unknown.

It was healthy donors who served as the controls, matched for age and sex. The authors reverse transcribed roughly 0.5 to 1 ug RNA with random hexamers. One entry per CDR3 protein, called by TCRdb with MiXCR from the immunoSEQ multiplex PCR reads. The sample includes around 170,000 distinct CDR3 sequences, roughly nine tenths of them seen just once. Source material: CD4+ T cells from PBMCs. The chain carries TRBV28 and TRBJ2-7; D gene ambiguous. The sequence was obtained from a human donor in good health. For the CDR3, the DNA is TGTGCCAGCACCACCTCTTCCTACGAGCAGTACTTC. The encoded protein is CASTTSSYEQYF.